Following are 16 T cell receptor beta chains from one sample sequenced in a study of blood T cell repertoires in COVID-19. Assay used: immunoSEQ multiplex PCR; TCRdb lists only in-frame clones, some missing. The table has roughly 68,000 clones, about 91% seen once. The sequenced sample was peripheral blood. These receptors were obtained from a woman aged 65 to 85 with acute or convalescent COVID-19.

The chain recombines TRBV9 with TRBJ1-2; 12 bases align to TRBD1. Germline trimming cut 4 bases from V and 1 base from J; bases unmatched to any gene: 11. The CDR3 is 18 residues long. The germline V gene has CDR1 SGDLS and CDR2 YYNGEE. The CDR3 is CASSPGQGANLVNYGYTF. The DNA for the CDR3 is TGTGCCAGCAGCCCGGGACAGGGGGCGAATTTGGTTAACTATGGCTACACCTTC.

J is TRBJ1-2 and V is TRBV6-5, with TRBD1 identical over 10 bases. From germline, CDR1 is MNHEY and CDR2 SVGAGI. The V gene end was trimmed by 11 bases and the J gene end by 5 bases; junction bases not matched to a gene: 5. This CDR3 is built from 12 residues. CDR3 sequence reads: CASWTGGYGYTF. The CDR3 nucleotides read TGTGCCTCCTGGACAGGGGGATATGGCTACACCTTC.

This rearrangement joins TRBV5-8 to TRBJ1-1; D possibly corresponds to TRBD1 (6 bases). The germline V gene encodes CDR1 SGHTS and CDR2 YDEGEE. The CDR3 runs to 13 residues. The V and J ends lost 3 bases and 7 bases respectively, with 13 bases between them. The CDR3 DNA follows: TGTGCCAGCAGCTCCTGGGGGCAGGTTGAAGCTTTCTTT. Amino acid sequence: CASSSWGQVEAFF.

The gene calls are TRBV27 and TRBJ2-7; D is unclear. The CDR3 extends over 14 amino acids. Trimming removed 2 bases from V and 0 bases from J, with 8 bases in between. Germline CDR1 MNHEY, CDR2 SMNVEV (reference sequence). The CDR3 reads CASSLAHGSYEQYF. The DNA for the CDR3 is TGTGCCAGCAGTTTAGCTCACGGCTCCTACGAGCAGTACTTC.

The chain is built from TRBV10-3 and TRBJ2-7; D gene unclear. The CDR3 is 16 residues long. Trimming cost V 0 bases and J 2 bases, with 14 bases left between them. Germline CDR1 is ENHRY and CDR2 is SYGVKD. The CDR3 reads CAISESLRRGTYEQYF. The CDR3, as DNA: TGTGCCATCAGTGAGTCTTTGCGACGCGGCACCTACGAGCAGTACTTC.

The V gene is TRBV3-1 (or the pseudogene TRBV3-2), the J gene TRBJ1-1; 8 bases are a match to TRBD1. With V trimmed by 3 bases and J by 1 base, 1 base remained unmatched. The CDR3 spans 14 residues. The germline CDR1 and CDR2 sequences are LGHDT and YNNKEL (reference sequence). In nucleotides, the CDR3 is TGTGCCAGCAGCCAGGGACAGGCGAACACTGAAGCTTTCTTT. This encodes CASSQGQANTEAFF.

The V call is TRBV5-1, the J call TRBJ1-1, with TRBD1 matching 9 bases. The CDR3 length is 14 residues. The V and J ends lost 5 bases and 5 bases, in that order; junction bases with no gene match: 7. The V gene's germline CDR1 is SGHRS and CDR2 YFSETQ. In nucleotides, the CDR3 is TGCGCCAGCAGTTCCGGGACAGGGAATACTGAAGCTTTCTTT. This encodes CASSSGTGNTEAFF. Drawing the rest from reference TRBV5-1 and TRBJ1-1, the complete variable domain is KAGVTQTPRYLIKTRGQQVTLSCSPISGHRSVSWYQQTPGQGLQFLFEYFSETQRNKGNFPGRFSGRQFSNSRSEMNVSTLELGDSALYLCASSSGTGNTEAFFGQGTRLTVV.

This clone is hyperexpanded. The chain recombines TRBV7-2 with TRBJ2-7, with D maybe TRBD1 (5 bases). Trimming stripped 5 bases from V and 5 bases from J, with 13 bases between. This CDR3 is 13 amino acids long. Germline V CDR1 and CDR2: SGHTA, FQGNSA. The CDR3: CASSPTEFDEQYF. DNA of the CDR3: TGTGCCAGCAGCCCGACAGAGTTTGACGAGCAGTACTTC. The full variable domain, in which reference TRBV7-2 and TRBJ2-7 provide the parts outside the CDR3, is GAGVSQSPSNKVTEKGKDVELRCDPISGHTALYWYRQSLGQGLEFLIYFQGNSAPDKSGLPSDRFSAERTGGSVSTLTIQRTQQEDSAVYLCASSPTEFDEQYFGPGTRLTVT.

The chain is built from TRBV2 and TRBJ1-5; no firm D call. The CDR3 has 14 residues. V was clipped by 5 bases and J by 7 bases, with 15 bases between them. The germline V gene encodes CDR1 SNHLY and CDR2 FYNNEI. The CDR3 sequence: CASSLDPGRQPQHF. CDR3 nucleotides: TGTGCCAGCAGTCTGGACCCGGGGAGGCAGCCCCAGCATTTT.

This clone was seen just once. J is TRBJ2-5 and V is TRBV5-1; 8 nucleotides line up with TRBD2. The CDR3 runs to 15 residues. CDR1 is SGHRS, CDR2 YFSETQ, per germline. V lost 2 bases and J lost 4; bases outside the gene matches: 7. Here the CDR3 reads CASSLSGTRGETQYF. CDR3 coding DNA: TGCGCCAGCAGCTTAAGCGGGACTAGAGGAGAGACCCAGTACTTC.

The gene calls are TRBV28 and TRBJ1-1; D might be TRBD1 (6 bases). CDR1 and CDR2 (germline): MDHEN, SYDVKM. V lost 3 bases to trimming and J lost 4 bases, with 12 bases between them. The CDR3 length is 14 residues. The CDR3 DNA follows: TGTGCCAGCAGTTTGGGCGGGGGCGTCACTGAAGCTTTCTTT. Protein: CASSLGGGVTEAFF.

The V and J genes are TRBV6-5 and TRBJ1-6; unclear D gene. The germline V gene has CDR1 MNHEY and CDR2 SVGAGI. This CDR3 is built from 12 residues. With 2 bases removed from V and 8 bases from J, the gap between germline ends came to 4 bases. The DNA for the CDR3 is TGTGCCAGCAGTTACCTCGATTCACCCCTCCACTTT. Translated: CASSYLDSPLHF.

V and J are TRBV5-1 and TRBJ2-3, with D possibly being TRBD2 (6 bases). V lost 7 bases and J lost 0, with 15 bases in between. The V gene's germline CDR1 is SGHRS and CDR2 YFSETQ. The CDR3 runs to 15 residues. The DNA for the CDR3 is TGCGCCAGCTGCCGGAGGGGACCTAGCACAGATACGCAGTATTTT. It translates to CASCRRGPSTDTQYF. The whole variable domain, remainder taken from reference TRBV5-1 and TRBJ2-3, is KAGVTQTPRYLIKTRGQQVTLSCSPISGHRSVSWYQQTPGQGLQFLFEYFSETQRNKGNFPGRFSGRQFSNSRSEMNVSTLELGDSALYLCASCRRGPSTDTQYFGPGTRLTVL.

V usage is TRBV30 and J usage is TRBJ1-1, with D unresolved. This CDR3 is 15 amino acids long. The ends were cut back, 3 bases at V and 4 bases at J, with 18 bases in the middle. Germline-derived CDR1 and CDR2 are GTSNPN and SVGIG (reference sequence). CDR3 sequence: CAWRDLTGRSTEAFF. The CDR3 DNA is TGTGCCTGGAGAGACCTGACTGGGAGGTCCACTGAAGCTTTCTTT. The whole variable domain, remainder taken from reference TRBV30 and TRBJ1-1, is SQTIHQWPATLVQPVGSPLSLECTVEGTSNPNLYWYRQAAGRGLQLLFYSVGIGQISSEVPQNLSASRPQDRQFILSSKKLLLSDSGFYLCAWRDLTGRSTEAFFGQGTRLTVV.

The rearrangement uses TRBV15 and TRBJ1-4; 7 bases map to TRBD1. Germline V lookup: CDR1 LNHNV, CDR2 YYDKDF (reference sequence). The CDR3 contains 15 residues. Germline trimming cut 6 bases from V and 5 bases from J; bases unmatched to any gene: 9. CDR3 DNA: TGTGCCACCAGTGCGCCGGGACAGAAAAATGAAAAACTGTTTTTT. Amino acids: CATSAPGQKNEKLFF. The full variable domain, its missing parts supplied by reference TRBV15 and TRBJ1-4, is DAMVIQNPRYQVTQFGKPVTLSCSQTLNHNVMYWYQQKSSQAPKLLFHYYDKDFNNEADTPDNFQSRRPNTSFCFLDIRSPGLGDTAMYLCATSAPGQKNEKLFFGSGTQLSVL.

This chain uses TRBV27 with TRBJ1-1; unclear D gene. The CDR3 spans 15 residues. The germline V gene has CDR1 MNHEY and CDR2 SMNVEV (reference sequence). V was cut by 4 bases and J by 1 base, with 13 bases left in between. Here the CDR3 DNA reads TGTGCCAGCAGTTATGGTGTCAGTCCGAACACTGAAGCTTTCTTT. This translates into CASSYGVSPNTEAFF.